The rows below give T cell receptor beta chains drawn from one sample of a study of shared clonotypes between healthy human individuals. Repertoires were generated with immunoSEQ multiplex PCR, while TCRdb's copy carries only in-frame clones and drops some. The sample consists of millions of clones, over 85% of them appearing once. Source material: naive CD4+ T cells sorted from blood. These receptors came from a young man in good health. The CDR3 runs from the conserved cysteine through the conserved F or W. A clone size is listed for some rows: how often the clone was seen (once, few, many), or a class if it is expanded.

>11|NA|TRBV5-6|TRBJ1-1
CASSAQTEAFF
>14|NA|TRBV7-8|TRBJ2-7
CASSLQGAPYEQYF
>15|NA|TRBV6-1|TRBJ2-3
CASSEMSVQADTQYF
>17|NA|TRBV2|TRBJ2-1
CASSVGLTSGGYNEQFF
>14|once|TRBV7-2|TRBJ2-5
CASSLGRVSETQYF
>16|NA|TRBV7-9|TRBJ2-1
CASSLAQGSSYNEQFF
>12|NA|TRBV5-4|TRBJ2-5
CASSTPKETQYF
>12|few|TRBV19|TRBJ1-5
CASKTGAQPQHF
>13|NA|TRBV7-2|TRBJ1-1
CASSLVLRAEAFF
>15|NA|TRBV7-9|TRBJ1-1
CASSPMFGGYTEAFF
>11|NA|TRBV30|TRBJ2-7
CASTASNEQYF
>15|NA|TRBV18|TRBJ1-5
CASSPMTGEDQPQHF
>15|once|TRBV7-9|TRBJ1-5
CASSLGDRVTQPQHF
>11|once|TRBV6-1|TRBJ2-7
CACRTFYEQYF
>14|NA|TRBV30|TRBJ1-3
CAWKAIDSGNTIYF
>14|once|TRBV10-2|TRBJ2-7
CASSSTGTTYEQYF
>13|NA|TRBV30|TRBJ1-4
CAWRAGPNEKLFF
>13|NA|TRBV10-3|TRBJ2-5
CAITPSGGETQYF
>19|NA|TRBV11-2|TRBJ2-2
CASPTFADRGRENTGELFF
>19|NA|TRBV5-7|TRBJ2-7
CASSPPRDTPRTSGYEQYF
>13|NA|TRBV7-2|TRBJ1-5
CASSVAADQPQHF
>12|once|TRBV6-5|TRBJ1-5
CASTSSNQPQHF